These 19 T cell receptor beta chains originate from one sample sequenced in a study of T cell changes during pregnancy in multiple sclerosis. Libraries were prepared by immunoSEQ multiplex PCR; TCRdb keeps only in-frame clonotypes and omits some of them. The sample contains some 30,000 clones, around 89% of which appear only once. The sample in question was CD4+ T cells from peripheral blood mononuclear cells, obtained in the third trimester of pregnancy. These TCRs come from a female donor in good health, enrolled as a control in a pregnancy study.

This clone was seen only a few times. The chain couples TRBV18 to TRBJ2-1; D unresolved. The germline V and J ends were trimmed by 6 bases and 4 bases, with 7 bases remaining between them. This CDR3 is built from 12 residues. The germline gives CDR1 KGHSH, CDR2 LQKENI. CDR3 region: CASSSQYNEQFF. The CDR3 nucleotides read TGTGCCAGCTCTAGCCAGTACAATGAGCAGTTCTTC.

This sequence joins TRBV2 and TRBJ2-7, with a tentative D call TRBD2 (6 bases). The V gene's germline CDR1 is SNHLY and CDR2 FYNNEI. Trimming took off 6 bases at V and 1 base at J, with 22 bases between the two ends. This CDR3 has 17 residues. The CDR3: CASRRGMVAVDSYEQYF. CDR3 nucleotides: TGTGCCAGCAGAAGAGGTATGGTAGCGGTCGATTCCTACGAGCAGTACTTC.

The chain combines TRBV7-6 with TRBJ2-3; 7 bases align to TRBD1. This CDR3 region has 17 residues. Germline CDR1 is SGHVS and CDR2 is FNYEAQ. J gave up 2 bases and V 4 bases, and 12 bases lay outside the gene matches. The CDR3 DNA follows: TGTGCCAGCAGCTCCGAGCCAGGGGGAAGGGTCACAGATACGCAGTATTTT. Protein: CASSSEPGGRVTDTQYF.

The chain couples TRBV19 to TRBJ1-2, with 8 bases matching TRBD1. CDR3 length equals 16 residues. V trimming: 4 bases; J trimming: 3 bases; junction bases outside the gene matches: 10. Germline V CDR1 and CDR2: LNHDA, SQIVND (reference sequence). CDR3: CASSTSPGQGHYGYTF. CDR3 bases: TGTGCCAGTAGTACCTCCCCCGGACAGGGTCACTATGGCTACACCTTC.

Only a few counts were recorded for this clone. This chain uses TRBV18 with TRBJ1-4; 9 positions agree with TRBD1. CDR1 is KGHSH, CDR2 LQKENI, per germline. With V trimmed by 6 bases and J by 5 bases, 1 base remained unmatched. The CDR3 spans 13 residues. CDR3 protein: CASSGQGNEKLFF. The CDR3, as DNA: TGTGCCAGCTCCGGACAGGGGAATGAAAAACTGTTTTTT.

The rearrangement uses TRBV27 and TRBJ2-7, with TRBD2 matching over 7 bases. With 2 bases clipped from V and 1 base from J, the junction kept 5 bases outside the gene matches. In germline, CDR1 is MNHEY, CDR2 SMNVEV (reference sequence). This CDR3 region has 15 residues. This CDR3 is CASSLGFGGSYEQYF. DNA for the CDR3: TGTGCCAGCAGTTTAGGGTTCGGGGGGTCCTACGAGCAGTACTTC.

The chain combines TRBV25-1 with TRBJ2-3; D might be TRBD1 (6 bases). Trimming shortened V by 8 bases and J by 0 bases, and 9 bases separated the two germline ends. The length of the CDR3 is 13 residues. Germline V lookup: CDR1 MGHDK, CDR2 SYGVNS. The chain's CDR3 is CASGTPSTDTQYF. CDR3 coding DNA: TGTGCCAGCGGGACACCTAGCACAGATACGCAGTATTTT.

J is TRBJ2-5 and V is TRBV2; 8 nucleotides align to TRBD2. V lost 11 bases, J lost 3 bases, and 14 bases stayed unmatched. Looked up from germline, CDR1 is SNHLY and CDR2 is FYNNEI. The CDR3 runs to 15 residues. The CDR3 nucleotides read TGTGCCGGGACCGGGACTAGAAGTTTCAAAGAGACCCAGTACTTC. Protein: CAGTGTRSFKETQYF.

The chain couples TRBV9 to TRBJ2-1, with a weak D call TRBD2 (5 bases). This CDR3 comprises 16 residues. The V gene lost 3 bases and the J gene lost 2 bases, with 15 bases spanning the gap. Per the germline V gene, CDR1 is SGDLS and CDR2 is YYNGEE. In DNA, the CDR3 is TGTGCCAGCAGCGCAAAAGGACTCGCTGCCTACAATGAGCAGTTCTTC. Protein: CASSAKGLAAYNEQFF.

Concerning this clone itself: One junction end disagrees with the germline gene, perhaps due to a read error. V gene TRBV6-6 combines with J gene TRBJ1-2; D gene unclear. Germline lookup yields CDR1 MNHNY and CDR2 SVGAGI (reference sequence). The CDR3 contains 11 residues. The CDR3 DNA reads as TGTGCCAGCAGTTACTCGGAGGTGGTGGGCTTC. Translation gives CASSYSEVVGF.

In DNA, the CDR3 is TGCGCCAGCAGCTTGGGACTAGCGGCTAGCACAGATACGCAGTATTTT. It encodes CASSLGLAASTDTQYF. The chain has TRBV5-1 and TRBJ2-3; the match to TRBD2 covers 9 bases. The CDR3 consists of 16 residues. J was trimmed by 0 bases and V by 0 bases; bases with no gene match: 2. Germline CDR1 SGHRS, CDR2 YFSETQ.

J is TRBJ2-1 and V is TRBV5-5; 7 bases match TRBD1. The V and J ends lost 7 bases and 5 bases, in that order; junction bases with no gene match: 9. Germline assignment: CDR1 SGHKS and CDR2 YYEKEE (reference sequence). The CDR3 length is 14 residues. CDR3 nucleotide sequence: TGTGCCAGCCAACCGGGACAGATCAACAATGAGCAGTTCTTC. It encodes CASQPGQINNEQFF.

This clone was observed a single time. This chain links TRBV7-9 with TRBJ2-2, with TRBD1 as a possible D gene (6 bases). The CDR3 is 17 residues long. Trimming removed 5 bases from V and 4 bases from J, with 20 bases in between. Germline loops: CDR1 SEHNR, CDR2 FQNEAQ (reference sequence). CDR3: CASSPQNRVPGTGELFF. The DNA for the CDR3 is TGTGCCAGCAGCCCGCAAAACAGGGTCCCTGGCACCGGGGAGCTGTTTTTT.

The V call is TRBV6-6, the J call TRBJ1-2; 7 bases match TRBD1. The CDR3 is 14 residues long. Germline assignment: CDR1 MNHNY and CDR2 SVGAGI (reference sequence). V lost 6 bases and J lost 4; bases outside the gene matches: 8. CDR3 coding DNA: TGTGCCAGCAGCACCAGGGGGGTTGCCTATGGCTACACCTTC. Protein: CASSTRGVAYGYTF.

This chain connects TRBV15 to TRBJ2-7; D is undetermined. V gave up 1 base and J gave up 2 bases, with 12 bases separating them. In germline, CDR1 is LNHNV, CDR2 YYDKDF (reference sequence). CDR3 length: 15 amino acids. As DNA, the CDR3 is TGTGCCACCAGCAGAGGTGGTGGCAAGACCTACGAGCAGTACTTC. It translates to CATSRGGGKTYEQYF.

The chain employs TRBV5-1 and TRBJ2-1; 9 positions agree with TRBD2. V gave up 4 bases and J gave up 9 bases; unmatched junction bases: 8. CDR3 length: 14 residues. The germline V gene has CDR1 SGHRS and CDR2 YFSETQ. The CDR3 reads CASSPGLADTEQFF. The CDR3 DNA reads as TGCGCCAGCAGCCCGGGACTAGCTGACACTGAGCAGTTCTTC.

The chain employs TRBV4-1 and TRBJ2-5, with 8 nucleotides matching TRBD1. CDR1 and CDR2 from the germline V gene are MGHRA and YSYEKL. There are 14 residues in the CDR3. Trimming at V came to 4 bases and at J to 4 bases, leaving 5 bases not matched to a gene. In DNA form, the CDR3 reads TGCGCCAGCAGCCTTTGGGACAGGTCAGAGACCCAGTACTTC. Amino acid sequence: CASSLWDRSETQYF.

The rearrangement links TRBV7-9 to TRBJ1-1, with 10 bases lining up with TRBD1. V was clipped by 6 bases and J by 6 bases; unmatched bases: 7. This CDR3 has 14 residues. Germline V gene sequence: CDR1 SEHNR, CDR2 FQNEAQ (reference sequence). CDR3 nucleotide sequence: TGTGCCAGCAGACTAGACAGGGGGCTTTCTGAAGCTTTCTTT. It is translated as CASRLDRGLSEAFF.

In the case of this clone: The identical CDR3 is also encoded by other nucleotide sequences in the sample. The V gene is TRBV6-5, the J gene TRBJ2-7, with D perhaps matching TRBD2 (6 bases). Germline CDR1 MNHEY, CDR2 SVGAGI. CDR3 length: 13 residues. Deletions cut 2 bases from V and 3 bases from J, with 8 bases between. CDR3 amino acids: CASSYTTSYEQYF. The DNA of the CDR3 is TGTGCCAGCAGTTACACGACTAGCTACGAGCAGTACTTC.